The entry below gives a single T cell receptor beta chain sequence along with its context. Its antigen remains unidentified. From germline, CDR1 is MNHEY and CDR2 SMNVEV (reference sequence). V was trimmed by 3 bases and J by 5 bases, leaving 14 bases between them. CDR3 size: 15 residues. These data belong to a study of T cell responses to AZD1222 COVID-19 vaccine. At the level of the study: Doses given second, at about 4 or about 12 weeks, were pooled.

Some clones are missing from TCRdb's copy, which holds only in-frame ones; the method was immunoSEQ multiplex PCR. The repertoire holds 90,000 to 150,000 clones, over 75% seen once, with roughly 3.5% in the top ten. Whole-study findings and limits: Baseline seropositives among AZD1222 recipients totaled only 5 to 7.

The sample consisted of peripheral blood, taken on day 0 of AZD1222 vaccination. This receptor was identified in an adult in good health. The chain is built from TRBV27 and TRBJ1-5; D perhaps matches TRBD1 (6 bases). CDR3 nucleotide sequence: TGTGCCAGCAGTTTGGCGGGGGCGCCCCATCAGCCCCAGCATTTT. Its protein product is CASSLAGAPHQPQHF.